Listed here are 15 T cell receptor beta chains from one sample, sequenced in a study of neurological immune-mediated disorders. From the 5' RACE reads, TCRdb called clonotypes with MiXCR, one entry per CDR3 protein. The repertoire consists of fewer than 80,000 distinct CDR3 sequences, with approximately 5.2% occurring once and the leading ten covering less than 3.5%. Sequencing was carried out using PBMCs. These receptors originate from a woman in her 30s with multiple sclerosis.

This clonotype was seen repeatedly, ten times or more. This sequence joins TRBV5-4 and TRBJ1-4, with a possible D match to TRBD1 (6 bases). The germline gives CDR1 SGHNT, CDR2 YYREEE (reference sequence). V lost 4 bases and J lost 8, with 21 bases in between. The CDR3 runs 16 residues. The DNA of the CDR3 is TGTGCCAGCAGCACGGATGCGGGACAAGGGATGGAAAAACTGTTTTTT. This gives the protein CASSTDAGQGMEKLFF.

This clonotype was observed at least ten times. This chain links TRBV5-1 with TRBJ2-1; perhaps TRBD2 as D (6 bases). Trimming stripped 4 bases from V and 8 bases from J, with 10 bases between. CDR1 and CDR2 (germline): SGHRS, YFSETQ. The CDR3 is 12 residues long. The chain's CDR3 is CASSGGLDEQFF. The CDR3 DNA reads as TGCGCCAGCAGCGGGGGACTTGATGAGCAGTTCTTC.

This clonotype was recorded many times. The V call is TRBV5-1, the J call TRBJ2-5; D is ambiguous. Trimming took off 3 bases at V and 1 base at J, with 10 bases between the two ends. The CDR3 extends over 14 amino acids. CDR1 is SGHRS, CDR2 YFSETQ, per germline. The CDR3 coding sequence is TGCGCCAGCAGCTACACCGACGGCCAAGAGACCCAGTACTTC. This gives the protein CASSYTDGQETQYF.

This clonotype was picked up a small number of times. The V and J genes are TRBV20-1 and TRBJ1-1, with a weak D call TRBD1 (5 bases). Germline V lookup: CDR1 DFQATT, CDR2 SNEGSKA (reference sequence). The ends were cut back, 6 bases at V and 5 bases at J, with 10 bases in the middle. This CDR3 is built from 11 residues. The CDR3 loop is CSAGTLTEAFF. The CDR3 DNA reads TGCAGTGCCGGGACCCTGACTGAAGCTTTCTTT.

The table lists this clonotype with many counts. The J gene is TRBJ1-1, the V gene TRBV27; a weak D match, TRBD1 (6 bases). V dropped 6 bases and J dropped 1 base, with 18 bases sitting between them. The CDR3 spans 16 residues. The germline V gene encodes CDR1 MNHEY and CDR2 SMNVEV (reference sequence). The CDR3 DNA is TGTGCCAGCAGCCCCGGGACATTGAGAGGGAACACTGAAGCTTTCTTT. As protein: CASSPGTLRGNTEAFF.

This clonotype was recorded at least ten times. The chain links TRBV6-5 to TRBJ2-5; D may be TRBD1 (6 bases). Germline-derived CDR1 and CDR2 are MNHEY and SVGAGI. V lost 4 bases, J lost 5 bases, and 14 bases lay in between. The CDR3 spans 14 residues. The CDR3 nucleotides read TGTGCCAGCAGTTCATATCGACAGGCGGAGACCCAGTACTTC. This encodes CASSSYRQAETQYF.

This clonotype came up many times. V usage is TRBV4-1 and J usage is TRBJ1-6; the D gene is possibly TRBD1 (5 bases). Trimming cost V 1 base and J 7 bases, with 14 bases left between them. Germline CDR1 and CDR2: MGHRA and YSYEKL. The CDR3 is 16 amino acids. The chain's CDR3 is CASSQGPGPINSPLHF. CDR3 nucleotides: TGCGCCAGCAGCCAAGGTCCAGGGCCAATAAATTCACCCCTCCACTTT.

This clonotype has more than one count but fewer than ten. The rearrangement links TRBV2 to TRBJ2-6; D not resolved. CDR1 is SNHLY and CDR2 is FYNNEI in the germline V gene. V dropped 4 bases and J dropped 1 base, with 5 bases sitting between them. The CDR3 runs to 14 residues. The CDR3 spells CASSALSGANVLTF. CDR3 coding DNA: TGTGCCAGCAGTGCGCTTTCTGGGGCCAACGTCCTGACTTTC.

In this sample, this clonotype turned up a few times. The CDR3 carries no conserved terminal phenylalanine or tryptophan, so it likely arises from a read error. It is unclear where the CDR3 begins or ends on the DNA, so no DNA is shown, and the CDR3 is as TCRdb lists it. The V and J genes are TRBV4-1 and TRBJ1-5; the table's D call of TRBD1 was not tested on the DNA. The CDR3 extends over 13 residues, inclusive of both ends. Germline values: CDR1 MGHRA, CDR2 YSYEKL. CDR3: CASSQGQNQPQNI.

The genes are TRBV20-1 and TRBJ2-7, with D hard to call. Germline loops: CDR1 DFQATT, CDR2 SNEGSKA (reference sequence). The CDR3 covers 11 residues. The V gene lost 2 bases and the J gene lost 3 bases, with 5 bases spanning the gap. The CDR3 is CSARLDYEQYF. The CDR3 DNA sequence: TGCAGTGCTAGACTCGACTACGAGCAGTACTTC.

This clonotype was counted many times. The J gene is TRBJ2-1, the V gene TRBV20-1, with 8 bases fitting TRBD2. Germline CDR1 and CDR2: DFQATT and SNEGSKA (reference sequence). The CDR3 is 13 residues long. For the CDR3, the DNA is TGCGGCGCGGGGGGTAGTTCCTACAATGAGCAGTTCTTC. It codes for CGAGGSSYNEQFF.

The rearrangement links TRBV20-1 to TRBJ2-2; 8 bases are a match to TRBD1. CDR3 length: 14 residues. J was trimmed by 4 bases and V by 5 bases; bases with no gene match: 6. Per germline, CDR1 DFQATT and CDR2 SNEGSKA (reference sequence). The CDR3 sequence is CSAPWTGSTGELFF. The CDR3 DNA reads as TGCAGTGCTCCTTGGACAGGGAGCACCGGGGAGCTGTTTTTT.

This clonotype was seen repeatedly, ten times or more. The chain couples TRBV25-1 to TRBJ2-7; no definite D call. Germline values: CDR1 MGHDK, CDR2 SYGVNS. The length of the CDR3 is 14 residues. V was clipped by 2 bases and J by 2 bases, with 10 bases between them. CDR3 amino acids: CASSEHSAAYEQYF. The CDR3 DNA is TGTGCCAGCAGTGAACACAGCGCTGCCTACGAGCAGTACTTC.

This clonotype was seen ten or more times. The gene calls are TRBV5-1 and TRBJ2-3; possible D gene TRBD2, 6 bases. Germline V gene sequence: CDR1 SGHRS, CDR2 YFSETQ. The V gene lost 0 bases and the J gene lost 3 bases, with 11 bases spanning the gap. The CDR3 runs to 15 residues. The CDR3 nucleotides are TGCGCCAGCAGCTTGGTTGAGGGGAGGACAGATACGCAGTATTTT. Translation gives CASSLVEGRTDTQYF.

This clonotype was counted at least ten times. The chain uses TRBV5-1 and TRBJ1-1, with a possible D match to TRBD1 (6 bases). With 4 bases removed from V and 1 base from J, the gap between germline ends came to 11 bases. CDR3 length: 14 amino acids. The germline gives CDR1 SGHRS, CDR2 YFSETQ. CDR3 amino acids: CASSPGHQNTEAFF. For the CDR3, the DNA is TGCGCCAGCAGCCCGGGACACCAGAACACTGAAGCTTTCTTT.